This entry features one T cell receptor beta chain sequence. There are a few counts of this clone. Its antigen remains undetermined. No base quality information exists; no much larger clone differs at one position. The source of the sample is a study of glioma-infiltrating T cells after dendritic cell vaccination (dated by TCRdb to about 2016). Regarding the research as a whole: The cohort included roughly 15 glioblastoma patients drawn from Phase I and II dendritic cell vaccination trials, of whom 9 were newly diagnosed and 6 had recurrent disease. Between about 2003 and 2012, patients were given autologous tumor lysate-pulsed dendritic cell vaccination. Each patient was given three intradermal dendritic cell vaccine injections, spaced two weeks apart, in the arm below the axilla. The vaccine was prepared from monocyte-derived dendritic cells that were cultured for approximately seven days with IL-4 and GM-CSF and then pulsed overnight with autologous tumor lysate. Tumor-infiltrating lymphocyte content was quantified and tumor and blood repertoires were compared in dendritic cell-vaccinated glioblastoma patients by deep sequencing of TCR beta CDR3 regions. Survival after dendritic cell vaccination was correlated with TCR sequencing metrics, including TIL content and tumor-blood repertoire overlap. General study outcomes and caveats: The three-group TCR overlap response model was described as speculative and requiring prospective validation. The cohort was small and heterogeneous, few patients had complete blood and tumor sets, and even fewer had initial-recurrent tumor pairs. Higher estimated pretreatment TIL content predicted longer time to progression and overall survival after dendritic cell vaccination. TCR clonality showed no direct relationship with survival, which suggests that a diverse polyclonal response may be important.

Patients were selected for having adequate residual fresh-frozen tumor tissue and more than two years of available survival data. Although molecular status otherwise differed among the glioblastoma patients, no patient had an isocitrate dehydrogenase mutation. PBMC were collected before vaccination, two weeks after the third vaccination, and at tumor progression if progression occurred. Genomic DNA was extracted with the Qiagen DNeasy Blood extraction Kit. Unmatched junction bases come to 7, with V trimmed by 7 bases and J by 5 bases. Inclusive of the bounding cysteine and phenylalanine, the CDR3 is 16 residues long. Left in the record is the CDR3 DNA by itself, 48 bases read in frame from the first base. The germline V gene supplies CDR1 SNHLY and CDR2 FYNNEI. Using the immunoSEQ assay, TCRB CDR3 regions were amplified from 1.5 to 2 micrograms of genomic DNA, or from all available DNA when less than that was on hand. Multiplex PCR used 60 forward primers for TCR V beta segments and 13 reverse primers for J beta segments. To estimate reads per starting template, synthetic control templates were spiked into each sample at limiting dilution. The Illumina HiSeq System generated sequencing reads of 87 bp. On the authors' methods: PCR and sequencing errors were removed by merging closely related sequences with a nearest neighbor algorithm. TCR overlap was measured as the percentage of unique tumor TCR beta sequences that were also present in the peripheral blood of the same patient. The table comes from immuneACCESS by way of TCRdb, which keeps in-frame sequences with V and J called. Part of the clones is missing from these tables; in studies checked, under half for an unresolved V gene and the rest for unknown reasons. D and trimming come from the DNA, and the V and J calls and clone size come from that table. In all, the sample holds roughly 83,000 clones, and over 75% of those were seen once. Approximately 14% of the sample belongs to the ten largest clones.

The specimen was blood, collected before dendritic cell vaccination. The source of this sequence is a human donor with glioblastoma. The chain couples TRBV2 to TRBJ2-1, and TRBD2 aligns with 14 junction nucleotides. DNA sequence: TGTGCCAGCACCCTAGGACTAGCGGGAGGCCACAATGAGCAGTTCTTC. It specifies CASTLGLAGGHNEQFF.